This entry lists 10 T cell receptor beta chains sequenced from one sample in a study of T cells in Graves' hyperthyroidism and ophthalmopathy. TCR beta CDR3 regions were amplified from RNA. First-round RT-PCR of the TCR CDR3 relied on the HTBI primer set. From the multiplex PCR reads, TCRdb called clonotypes with MiXCR, one entry per CDR3 protein. The sample has about 500,000 distinct CDR3 sequences, 16% seen once. The sample taken for sequencing was blood. The receptors stem from a young woman with Graves' hyperthyroidism.

This clonotype was counted at least ten times. The V and J genes are TRBV11-2 and TRBJ2-5; 11 bases line up with TRBD2. Germline V lookup: CDR1 SGHAT, CDR2 FQNNGV. The V and J ends lost 5 bases and 4 bases, in that order; junction bases with no gene match: 6. The CDR3 runs to 15 residues. The CDR3 protein is CASSPGLADLETQYF. The CDR3 region has the DNA TGTGCCAGCAGCCCGGGACTAGCGGATTTAGAGACCCAGTACTTC. The full variable domain, with the rest looked up from reference TRBV11-2 and TRBJ2-5, is EAGVAQSPRYKIIEKRQSVAFWCNPISGHATLYWYQQILGQGPKLLIQFQNNGVVDDSQLPKDRFSAERLKGVDSTLKIQPAKLEDSAVYLCASSPGLADLETQYFGPGTRLLVL.

This clonotype was found many times. The rearrangement uses TRBV7-9 and TRBJ1-5; TRBD1 agrees at 9 bases. Trimming took 1 base from V and 6 from J; bases not matched to a gene: 10. CDR3 length equals 17 residues. The germline CDR1 and CDR2 sequences are SEHNR and FQNEAQ (reference sequence). The CDR3 is CASSLGSGGQGFQPQHF. The CDR3 coding sequence is TGTGCCAGCAGCTTAGGATCGGGGGGACAGGGTTTTCAGCCCCAGCATTTT.

There are many counts of this clonotype. The V call is TRBV20-1, the J call TRBJ2-1; TRBD2 matches 8 bases. V lost 3 bases, J lost 2 bases, and 3 bases stayed unmatched. The CDR3 totals 14 residues. The germline CDR1 and CDR2 sequences are DFQATT and SNEGSKA (reference sequence). The CDR3: CSARGTRPYNEQFF. CDR3 nucleotides: TGCAGTGCTAGGGGGACTAGGCCCTACAATGAGCAGTTCTTC.

Of note for this clonotype: Sequence at one end of the junction differs from germline and may be a read error. This chain joins TRBV9 and TRBJ1-6; tentative D call: TRBD1 (6 bases). This CDR3 has 18 residues. Germline V CDR1 and CDR2: SGDLS, YYNGEE. As DNA, the CDR3 is TGTGCCAGCAGCCCATTGGGGGGGACAAGCTCCTATAATTCACCCCACCACTTT. This encodes CASSPLGGTSSYNSPHHF.

This clonotype was seen many times. V and J are TRBV4-3 and TRBJ1-2; 9 positions match TRBD1. Looked up from germline, CDR1 is LGHNA and CDR2 is YSLEER. The J segment lost 4 bases and the V segment lost 3 bases, leaving 6 bases of the junction unmatched. The CDR3 is 15 residues long. The CDR3: CASSQDRGILYGYTF. The CDR3 nucleotides are TGCGCCAGCAGCCAGGACAGGGGCATCCTCTATGGCTACACCTTC.

The chain combines TRBV7-9 with TRBJ2-1; 7 positions match TRBD1. V was clipped by 5 bases and J by 5 bases; unmatched bases: 12. CDR1 is SEHNR, CDR2 FQNEAQ, per germline (reference sequence). The CDR3 is 16 residues long. The CDR3 nucleotides are TGTGCCAGCAGCGGATCCGGGATCGACAGGGACAATGAGCAGTTCTTC. Translated, it gives CASSGSGIDRDNEQFF.

Ten or more counts support this clonotype. The rearrangement uses TRBV4-2 and TRBJ2-7, with TRBD2 identical over 13 bases. V was clipped by 0 bases and J by 7 bases; unmatched bases: 12. Germline CDR1 LGHNA, CDR2 YNFKEQ. CDR3 length equals 18 residues. CDR3 sequence (DNA): TGTGCCAGCAGCCAAGATGGGACTAGCGGGATACGGCCTGCGGAGCAGTACTTC. It yields the protein CASSQDGTSGIRPAEQYF.

In the case of this clonotype: A much bigger clone sits one base away, suggesting this may be a read error. The rearrangement uses TRBV24-1 and TRBJ2-7; the D call may be TRBD1 or TRBD2 (5 bases each). Per germline, CDR1 KGHDR and CDR2 SFDVKD. The CDR3 covers 15 residues. Here the CDR3 DNA reads TGTGCCACCTGTGATTCAGCCGGGGCGATGGAGTGGCAGTACTTC. Its translation: CATCDSAGAMEWQYF.

This clonotype was found many times. Here the CDR3 DNA reads TGTGCCAGCAGCCAAGGGCCAATTAGCACAGATACGCAGTATTTT. As protein: CASSQGPISTDTQYF. V gene TRBV3-1 combines with J gene TRBJ2-3; unclear D gene. Germline V gives CDR1 LGHDT, CDR2 YNNKEL (reference sequence). The CDR3 sequence is 15 residues long. V gave up 1 base and J gave up 0 bases, with 8 bases separating them.

The chain joins TRBV10-3 to TRBJ2-2; perhaps TRBD1 as D (6 bases). Germline lookup yields CDR1 ENHRY and CDR2 SYGVKD. The CDR3 covers 20 residues. Between the trimmed V and J ends, which lost 6 bases and 6 bases, there was a span of 32 bases. The DNA for the CDR3 is TGTGCCATCAGGGGGTGGGGCAGGGACACTCGGACCGAAAGCGCCGGGGAGCTGTTTTTT. It encodes CAIRGWGRDTRTESAGELFF.